This TCR beta chain was captured by sequencing in a study of beta chain features in type 1 diabetes. Regarding this clone: Its antigen is unidentified.

V shed 1 base and J shed 8 bases, with 12 bases lying between them. This CDR3 region has 13 residues. Per the germline V gene, CDR1 is GTSNPN and CDR2 is SVGIG (reference sequence). Study-wide points: Moderately but significantly shorter TCRB CDR3s were found in Type 1 diabetes patients in all four CD4+ subsets.

Every isolated RNA sample was fully reverse transcribed, so sequencing captured expressed TCRB transcripts. Repertoires were generated with immunoSEQ multiplex PCR, while TCRdb's copy carries only in-frame clones and drops some. The profile shows some 700,000 clones, 13% of them singletons. The sequenced sample consisted of naive CD4+ T cells from blood. The genes are TRBV30 and TRBJ1-5, with D perhaps TRBD1 (5 bases). The clonotype comes from a man between 18 and 29 years old with type 1 diabetes. The CDR3 reads CAWSAGDLKPQHF. The CDR3 bases are TGTGCCTGGAGTGCGGGGGACCTTAAGCCCCAGCATTTT.